This entry lists 12 T cell receptor beta chains sequenced from one sample in a study of blood T cells in healthy people across ages. It was with a sample-barcoded 5' primer and a J-beta primer mix that a second PCR of roughly 6 to 12 cycles was run. TCRdb analysed the 5' RACE reads with MiXCR anew, one entry per CDR3 protein. The sample lists around 800,000 distinct CDR3 sequences, roughly 60% occurring once. The material sequenced was blood. All receptors derive from a man aged 25-45 years in good health.

A word on this clonotype: A much larger clone differs by one base, so this may be a read error. The CDR3 sequence is CSAQNQETQYF. The CDR3 DNA sequence: TGCAGTGCCCAGAACCAAGAGACCCAGTACTTC. V usage is TRBV20-1 and J usage is TRBJ2-5; D not certain. Germline CDR1 is DFQATT and CDR2 is SNEGSKA (reference sequence). The V gene lost 6 bases and the J gene lost 0 bases, with 5 bases spanning the gap. This CDR3 is 11 amino acids long.

The rearrangement links TRBV15 to TRBJ2-5; 7 bases are a match to TRBD2. The V gene's germline CDR1 is LNHNV and CDR2 YYDKDF (reference sequence). J was trimmed by 5 bases and V by 0 bases; bases with no gene match: 6. The CDR3 is 15 amino acids. The CDR3 region is CATSRDVATSETQYF. CDR3 nucleotides: TGTGCCACCAGCAGAGATGTGGCGACTAGCGAGACCCAGTACTTC.

This sequence joins TRBV28 and TRBJ2-2, with 12 bases aligning to TRBD1. The CDR3 runs to 18 residues. Germline CDR1 reads MDHEN; CDR2 reads SYDVKM. V lost 5 bases, J lost 3 bases, and 10 bases stayed unmatched. The CDR3 sequence is CASSPPGTGGADTGELFF. CDR3 DNA: TGTGCCAGCAGTCCCCCCGGGACAGGGGGCGCTGACACCGGGGAGCTGTTTTTT.

The rearrangement joins TRBV27 to TRBJ2-3; D gene unclear. V dropped 4 bases and J dropped 1 base, with 12 bases sitting between them. Germline lookup yields CDR1 MNHEY and CDR2 SMNVEV (reference sequence). The CDR3 loop spans 15 amino acids. The CDR3 DNA reads as TGTGCCAGCAGTTACCCAACGGGCCGCACAGATACGCAGTATTTT. This encodes CASSYPTGRTDTQYF.

The chain is built from TRBV10-3 and TRBJ2-1; 9 bases align to TRBD1. CDR3 size: 15 residues. J lost 1 base, V lost 6 bases, and 4 bases had no gene match. The germline V gene has CDR1 ENHRY and CDR2 SYGVKD. The CDR3 protein is CAIRGDRGSYNEQFF. The DNA for the CDR3 is TGTGCCATCAGGGGAGACAGGGGGTCCTACAATGAGCAGTTCTTC.

A few counts support this clonotype. The V call is TRBV5-1, the J call TRBJ2-5; D may match TRBD1 or TRBD2 (5 bases each). The last part of the DNA fits TRBJ2-7 better; the J call may be wrong. Per germline, CDR1 SGHRS and CDR2 YFSETQ. CDR3 length equals 15 residues. CDR3 nucleotide sequence: TGCGCCAGCAGCTTGGGCCTGGGGGAAATCGGCGAGCAGTACTTC. Translation gives CASSLGLGEIGEQYF.

The rearrangement joins TRBV5-5 to TRBJ2-1, with 9 bases matching TRBD2. J lost 8 bases, V lost 5 bases, and 11 bases had no gene match. The CDR3 totals 15 residues. Germline CDR1 reads SGHKS; CDR2 reads YYEKEE (reference sequence). The CDR3 nucleotides read TGTGCCAGCAGGTCCGGCGGGGGGGCCCTGGATGAGCAGTTCTTC. Translated: CASRSGGGALDEQFF.

The chain carries TRBV6-2 or TRBV6-3 and TRBJ2-7; D is perhaps TRBD1 or TRBD2 (5 bases each). The DNA end lines up better with TRBJ2-5; the J call may be wrong. Germline loops: CDR1 MNHEY, CDR2 SVGEGT. This CDR3 is 15 amino acids long. Here the CDR3 DNA reads TGTGCCAGCAGTTACTACTACTCAGGGAGAGAGACCCAGTACTTC. Translated: CASSYYYSGRETQYF.

The V call is TRBV3-1, the J call TRBJ2-3; a weak D match, TRBD1 (6 bases). Trimming shortened V by 0 bases and J by 6 bases, and 16 bases separated the two germline ends. Germline V gene data show CDR1 as LGHDT and CDR2 as YNNKEL (reference sequence). The CDR3 runs to 16 residues. Here the CDR3 DNA reads TGTGCCAGCAGCCAAGATCCTAAATGGGGGCGGGATACGCAGTATTTT. Its translation is CASSQDPKWGRDTQYF.

Remarks on this clonotype: The junction differs from germline at one of its ends, possibly a read error. The chain joins TRBV3-1 to TRBJ2-4, with TRBD1 matching 9 bases. The DNA end is more similar to TRBJ2-7, so the J call may be wrong. Germline V lookup: CDR1 LGHDT, CDR2 YNNKEL (reference sequence). CDR3 length equals 15 residues. CDR3 sequence: CASSQGGTGTNEQYF. The CDR3 coding sequence is TGTGCCAGCAGTCAAGGAGGGACAGGGACCAACGAGCAGTACTTC.

The rearrangement joins TRBV7-2 to TRBJ1-5, with a weak D call TRBD1 (5 bases). Germline V gives CDR1 SGHTA, CDR2 FQGNSA. V lost 5 bases and J 0 bases, leaving 20 bases between the germline ends. The CDR3 sequence is 18 residues long. CDR3 in DNA: TGTGCCAGCAGCCCGTATAGCCCCGGGGGATATAGCAATCAGCCCCAGCATTTT. Protein: CASSPYSPGGYSNQPQHF.

The CDR3 here is CASSLLSGGAGETQFF. The DNA for the CDR3 is TGTGCCAGCAGCCTCCTTAGCGGGGGGGCTGGGGAGACCCAGTTCTTC. The V call is TRBV9, the J call TRBJ2-5; 11 bases are a match to TRBD2. The DNA end is more similar to TRBJ2-1, so the J call may be wrong. The CDR3 is 16 amino acids. Germline lookup yields CDR1 SGDLS and CDR2 YYNGEE.